The clone carrying this TCR beta chain was found many times. Its antigen remains unknown. The germline V gene encodes CDR1 WNHNN and CDR2 SYGVQD (reference sequence). This CDR3 has 15 residues. Losses at the gene ends were 5 bases for V and 2 bases for J; bases not matched to a gene: 6. Treatment: some 19 received Ad26.COV2.S at low or high dose, single or two shots; 5 received placebo; per-sample allocation not given. Vaccine and placebo recipients were sampled on day 63 after the first injection. Assay: immunoSEQ multiplex PCR; the TCRdb copy retains only in-frame clones and omits some. Among about 350,000 clones, 70% to 90% were seen once, and the ten largest hold 2.5% to 3.5%. This sample is part of a study of Ad26.COV2.S vaccination and SARS-CoV-2 variants. Study results and caveats: A substantial breadth of spike-specific CD8+ and CD4+ T cell responses after vaccination has been reported.

Sequencing used peripheral blood, obtained in a trial of Ad26.COV2.S vaccine versus placebo. The chain uses TRBV10-1 and TRBJ2-3; the match to TRBD2 covers 8 bases. The clonotype originates from a person between 18 and 65 years old who received the Ad26.COV2.S COVID-19 vaccine or a placebo. DNA for the CDR3: TGCGCCAGCAGTAACTTTAGCGGGAACACAGATACGCAGTATTTT. It translates to CASSNFSGNTDTQYF.